Sequencing of this T cell receptor beta chain was carried out in a study of identical twins. TCRdb re-called the 5' RACE reads through MiXCR, storing one row per CDR3 protein. The sample shows some 730,000 distinct CDR3 sequences, 15% to 20% of them seen only once. The V gene's germline CDR1 is DFQATT and CDR2 SNEGSKA (reference sequence). V was clipped by 4 bases and J by 5 bases, with 6 bases between them. The CDR3 extends over 11 amino acids. These same records also appear under a second study, on T cells expressing NK-cell markers.

Sample: PBMCs. The receptor was isolated from a woman aged 18-35 years in good health. The V call is TRBV20-1, the J call TRBJ2-1, with unresolved D. The CDR3 DNA sequence: TGCAGTGCTATCCCCGACAATGAGCAGTTCTTC. Protein: CSAIPDNEQFF.